This T cell receptor (beta chain) is drawn from a study of blood T cell repertoires in COVID-19 (dated by TCRdb to 2020 to 2021). Describing the broader study: Samples from collaborators originated in the United States, Italy and Spain and spanned both the acute and convalescent phases of COVID-19. The repertoires were released in a freely available public database meant as a resource for research on the immune response to SARS-CoV-2. The sample metadata nearly always contained a de-identified subject ID, COVID-19 status, age in years and sex. The samples were drawn from the first 160 participants of the ongoing ImmuneRACE study and from roughly 1,300 subjects provided by 6 global collaborators. The prospective study material was composed of cDNA or gDNA derived from T cells, B-cell-depleted T cells, or PBMCs. HLA class I and class II types, where available, came from metadata supplied by the sample provider rather than from assay-based typing. Deeply sampled blood TCRbeta repertoires from subjects exposed to, actively infected with, or recovered from COVID-19 were included in the dataset. General study outcomes and caveats: Clinical and demographic metadata were provided uncurated, with the amount varying by source and participant.

Comment on this clone: The antigen it recognizes is unknown. The record has no base qualities; no much larger clone is one base away.

Whole blood was collected in K2EDTA tubes by collaborating institutions according to the institutions' own protocols. For TCRbeta analysis, collaborators shipped samples as frozen whole blood, isolated PBMCs, or DNA extracted from either of those sample types. TCRbeta CDR3 regions were amplified from genomic DNA using the immunoSEQ Assay, a bias-controlled multiplex PCR. Concerning the study's data processing: The number of nucleated cells in each sample was estimated from the amplification of reference gene primers within the assay. Sequence reads were collapsed and filtered to measure the absolute abundance of every unique TCRbeta CDR3 rearrangement. For each sample, productive Simpson clonality was calculated as the square root of Simpson's diversity index across productive rearrangements. Held by TCRdb, this immuneACCESS table contains in-frame sequences only and omits some clones. Under half of the omission traces to an unresolved V gene where checked; the cause of the rest is unknown. V, J and clone size derive from that table, while D and trimming were established from the DNA sequence. The sample table contains approximately 300,000 clones; only one count was recorded for about 89% of them. The top ten clones comprise around 0.84% of the sample.

The receptor was isolated from a man aged 25-45 years with acute or convalescent COVID-19. Sequencing input: peripheral blood.

The CDR3 corresponds to CASRRDRSYEQYF. The nucleotide sequence reads as follows: TGTGCCAGCAGGAGGGACAGGTCCTACGAGCAGTACTTC. The chain links TRBV27 with TRBJ2-7, with TRBD1 matching 8 junction bases. Measured from the cysteine to the phenylalanine, the CDR3 is 13 residues long. The entry retains the CDR3 DNA only, 39 bases that are in frame from base 1. Sequences MNHEY (CDR1) and SMNVEV (CDR2) are obtained from the germline V gene (reference sequence). V lost 6 bases and J lost 1 base, and the count of bases not matched to a germline gene is 2.